The 8 T cell receptor beta chains reported below all come from one sample, sequenced in a study of blood T cell repertoires in COVID-19. Produced via immunoSEQ multiplex PCR; TCRdb's table is partial and in-frame only. Of roughly 60,000 clones in the sample, roughly 87% were seen once. The source material was peripheral blood. The source of these receptors is a human donor with acute or convalescent COVID-19. The donor label of this sample is uncertain.

V gene TRBV3-1 (or the pseudogene TRBV3-2) combines with J gene TRBJ2-7; D gene uncertain. Germline V gene data show CDR1 as LGHDT and CDR2 as YNNKEL (reference sequence). The CDR3 spans 15 residues. V was shortened by 1 base and J by 0 bases, with 10 bases between the two germline ends. The chain's CDR3 is CASSQGPSSSYEQYV. CDR3 in DNA: TGTGCCAGCAGCCAAGGACCCTCTAGCTCCTACGAGCAGTACGTC.

The chain employs TRBV3-1 (or the pseudogene TRBV3-2) and TRBJ2-2; D call uncertain. The CDR3 extends over 14 amino acids. The V end was cut by 0 bases, the J end by 2 bases, with 4 bases between. Germline CDR1 LGHDT, CDR2 YNNKEL (reference sequence). The CDR3 DNA sequence: TGTGCCAGCAGCCAAGACACAAACACCGGGGAGCTGTTTTTT. Its translation: CASSQDTNTGELFF.

The chain combines TRBV11-2 with TRBJ2-7; D unresolved. Trimming removed 5 bases at V and 4 bases at J, with 6 bases between. This CDR3 spans 11 amino acids. CDR1 and CDR2 from the germline V gene are SGHAT and FQNNGV. DNA of the CDR3: TGTGCCAGCAGCCCCTTATACGAGCAGTACTTC. Encoded protein: CASSPLYEQYF.

The V call is TRBV6-4, the J call TRBJ2-1; D may be TRBD1 (6 bases). Looked up from germline, CDR1 is MRHNA and CDR2 is SNTAGT. Between the trimmed V and J ends, which lost 2 bases and 3 bases, there was a span of 11 bases. This CDR3 comprises 15 residues. The CDR3 region has the DNA TGTGCCAGCAGTGACCAAGGGGGAGACTACAATGAGCAGTTCTTC. Amino acids: CASSDQGGDYNEQFF.

CDR3 amino acids: CASSGVNYGYTF. DNA of the CDR3: TGTGCCAGCAGCGGAGTAAACTATGGCTACACCTTC. V gene TRBV2 combines with J gene TRBJ1-2; D ambiguous. This CDR3 region has 12 residues. Germline V lookup: CDR1 SNHLY, CDR2 FYNNEI. V gave up 6 bases and J gave up 2 bases, with 7 bases separating them. The entire variable domain, with the rest obtained from reference TRBV2 and TRBJ1-2, is as follows: EPEVTQTPSHQVTQMGQEVILRCVPISNHLYFYWYRQILGQKVEFLVSFYNNEISEKSEIFDDQFSVERPDGSNFTLKIRSTKLEDSAMYFCASSGVNYGYTFGSGTRLTVV.

The sample holds one count of this clone. The chain links TRBV15 to TRBJ2-7; 7 positions agree with TRBD1. This CDR3 has 15 amino acids. With 1 base clipped from V and 2 bases from J, the junction kept 5 bases outside the gene matches. Germline assignment: CDR1 LNHNV and CDR2 YYDKDF (reference sequence). The CDR3 protein is CATSRGGTVTYEQYF. The CDR3 DNA reads as TGTGCCACCAGCAGAGGGGGGACAGTTACCTACGAGCAGTACTTC. The whole variable domain, filled in from reference TRBV15 and TRBJ2-7, reads DAMVIQNPRYQVTQFGKPVTLSCSQTLNHNVMYWYQQKSSQAPKLLFHYYDKDFNNEADTPDNFQSRRPNTSFCFLDIRSPGLGDTAMYLCATSRGGTVTYEQYFGPGTRLTVT.

V and J are TRBV5-8 and TRBJ1-1; D ambiguous. The V end lost 1 base, the J end lost 4 bases, and 5 bases lay between the germline ends. The germline V gene has CDR1 SGHTS and CDR2 YDEGEE. The CDR3 is 12 residues long. The CDR3 is CASSLLFTEAFF. The DNA for the CDR3 is TGTGCCAGCAGCTTGCTTTTCACTGAAGCTTTCTTT.

V is TRBV3-1 (or the pseudogene TRBV3-2) and J is TRBJ1-1, with D possibly TRBD1 on 6 matching bases. Per the germline V gene, CDR1 is LGHDT and CDR2 is YNNKEL (reference sequence). The germline V and J ends were trimmed by 0 bases and 10 bases, with 12 bases remaining between them. The CDR3 spans 13 residues. CDR3 protein: CASSQEMGARAFF. The CDR3 nucleotides are TGTGCCAGCAGCCAAGAGATGGGGGCTAGAGCTTTCTTT.